One sample yielded the 18 T cell receptor beta chains listed below, sequenced in a study of blood T cell repertoires in COVID-19. Sequencing was performed with immunoSEQ multiplex PCR; in TCRdb, only in-frame clones are kept and a portion is missing. The sample lists over 120,000 clones, roughly 89% occurring once. The sample consisted of peripheral blood. These receptors all come from a woman aged 50 to 60 with active or convalescent COVID-19.

The V gene is TRBV5-6, the J gene TRBJ1-2; 7 nucleotides align to TRBD1. The CDR3 length is 14 residues. Germline loops: CDR1 SGHDT, CDR2 YYEEEE. The V segment lost 4 bases and the J segment 5 bases; nucleotides outside the gene matches: 8. The CDR3 bases are TGTGCCAGCAGCGCACGGGACAGAGCTTATGGCTACACCTTC. Protein sequence: CASSARDRAYGYTF.

This chain uses TRBV30 with TRBJ2-5; 8 bases are shared with TRBD2. This CDR3 is 16 amino acids long. Losses at the gene ends were 6 bases for V and 1 base for J; bases not matched to a gene: 13. Per germline, CDR1 GTSNPN and CDR2 SVGIG (reference sequence). The CDR3 sequence: CACMPADGRVQETQYF. The CDR3, as DNA: TGTGCCTGTATGCCGGCGGACGGGAGGGTCCAAGAGACCCAGTACTTC.

The chain combines TRBV7-3 with TRBJ2-3; D gene uncertain. This CDR3 has 14 amino acids. Looked up from germline, CDR1 is SGHTA and CDR2 is FQGTGA. The V end was cut by 5 bases, the J end by 5 bases, with 14 bases between. The chain's CDR3 is CASSPGLYRDTQYF. The CDR3 nucleotides read TGTGCCAGCAGCCCCGGCCTATACAGAGATACGCAGTATTTT.

The chain combines TRBV2 with TRBJ2-5; TRBD2 aligns across 12 bases. CDR1 SNHLY and CDR2 FYNNEI come from the germline V gene. The CDR3 is 18 amino acids. The junction had 15 bases not matched to a gene; V was cut back by 6 bases and J by 4 bases. CDR3 residues: CASRPPSGGALGLETQYF. The CDR3 DNA follows: TGTGCCAGCAGACCCCCTAGCGGGGGGGCTCTTGGCCTAGAGACCCAGTACTTC.

The chain couples TRBV27 to TRBJ2-1; maybe TRBD2 (6 bases). The germline V and J ends were trimmed by 2 bases and 0 bases, with 17 bases remaining between them. CDR3 length: 18 residues. CDR1 and CDR2 (germline): MNHEY, SMNVEV (reference sequence). CDR3 in amino acids: CASSLLPSGPSSYNEQFF. The CDR3 DNA reads as TGTGCCAGCAGTTTACTCCCCAGCGGGCCTAGCTCCTACAATGAGCAGTTCTTC.

The chain links TRBV11-3 to TRBJ1-1; 7 positions match TRBD1. Germline V CDR1 and CDR2: SGHNT, YENEEA. The ends lost 5 bases at V and 1 base at J; junction bases unmatched: 4. The CDR3 runs 14 residues. DNA for the CDR3: TGTGCCAGCAGCCGGGACAGCTCGAACACTGAAGCTTTCTTT. This sequence encodes CASSRDSSNTEAFF.

This chain joins TRBV4-2 and TRBJ1-5; 7 bases match TRBD1. The V segment lost 1 base and the J segment 5 bases; nucleotides outside the gene matches: 5. The CDR3 loop spans 15 amino acids. The germline gives CDR1 LGHNA, CDR2 YNFKEQ. In DNA form, the CDR3 reads TGTGCCAGCAGCCAAGGACAGGGAATTGATCAGCCCCAGCATTTT. Translating gives CASSQGQGIDQPQHF.

The chain is built from TRBV6-6 and TRBJ2-3, with 8 positions matching TRBD2. V lost 10 bases and J lost 2; bases outside the gene matches: 8. Germline V CDR1 and CDR2: MNHNY, SVGAGI (reference sequence). The CDR3 has 14 residues. The CDR3 DNA is TGTGCCACCCGACCGGGAGGGCCCACAGATACGCAGTATTTT. Its translation is CATRPGGPTDTQYF.

This chain connects TRBV5-1 to TRBJ1-1; tentatively, D is TRBD1 (6 bases). CDR1 is SGHRS, CDR2 YFSETQ, per germline. CDR3 size: 15 residues. Trimming stripped 4 bases from V and 1 base from J, with 14 bases between. The CDR3 spells CASSLRGTSNTEAFF. The DNA of the CDR3 is TGCGCCAGCAGCCTCCGTGGGACATCGAACACTGAAGCTTTCTTT.

The chain combines TRBV11-2 with TRBJ1-1; possible D gene TRBD1, 5 bases. Germline V gives CDR1 SGHAT, CDR2 FQNNGV. There are 13 residues in the CDR3. With 0 bases removed from V and 11 bases from J, the gap between germline ends came to 13 bases. CDR3 region: CASSLEAGGMAFF. As DNA, the CDR3 is TGTGCCAGCAGCTTAGAAGCGGGGGGGATGGCTTTCTTT.

J is TRBJ2-6 and V is TRBV7-3; no firm D call. The CDR3 extends over 15 amino acids. Trimming shortened V by 2 bases and J by 2 bases, and 7 bases separated the two germline ends. CDR1 SGHTA and CDR2 FQGTGA come from the germline V gene. CDR3 protein: CASSLRPAGANVLTF. CDR3 nucleotide sequence: TGTGCCAGCAGCTTACGTCCTGCTGGGGCCAACGTCCTGACTTTC.

The chain links TRBV4-1 to TRBJ1-1, with TRBD1 identical over 7 bases. The trim removed 2 bases at V and 5 bases at J, leaving 2 bases unmatched. The CDR3 consists of 13 residues. Germline V lookup: CDR1 MGHRA, CDR2 YSYEKL. CDR3: CASSQRQGTEAFF. The CDR3 nucleotides read TGCGCCAGCAGCCAACGACAGGGAACTGAAGCTTTCTTT.

V is TRBV6-5 and J is TRBJ2-7; the match to TRBD2 covers 9 bases. CDR3 length: 15 residues. V lost 5 bases to trimming and J lost 4 bases; unmatched junction nucleotides: 9. Germline loops: CDR1 MNHEY, CDR2 SVGAGI. The CDR3 nucleotides read TGTGCCAGCAGTCCCCCGCTAGCGGGGAGATACGAGCAGTACTTC. This codes for CASSPPLAGRYEQYF.

This chain connects TRBV5-5 to TRBJ1-3; 9 bases align to TRBD1. The CDR3 is made up of 17 amino acids. CDR1 and CDR2 (germline): SGHKS, YYEKEE (reference sequence). J lost 3 bases, V lost 1 base, and 8 bases had no gene match. Written as DNA, the CDR3 is TGTGCCAGCAGCTTGTGGGGACAGGGAAACCTTGGAAACACCATATATTTT. This gives the protein CASSLWGQGNLGNTIYF.

J is TRBJ1-6 and V is TRBV9, with D unclear. The germline V gene has CDR1 SGDLS and CDR2 YYNGEE. CDR3 length equals 12 residues. The V end lost 1 base, the J end lost 9 bases, and 5 bases lay between the germline ends. CDR3 region: CASSVNSSPLHF. The CDR3 bases are TGTGCCAGCAGCGTAAATAGTTCACCCCTCCACTTT. Full variable domain (missing parts from reference TRBV9 and TRBJ1-6): DSGVTQTPKHLITATGQRVTLRCSPRSGDLSVYWYQQSLDQGLQFLIQYYNGEERAKGNILERFSAQQFPDLHSELNLSSLELGDSALYFCASSVNSSPLHFGNGTRLTVT.

The chain employs TRBV5-1 and TRBJ2-1; TRBD2 matches 13 bases. Germline lookup yields CDR1 SGHRS and CDR2 YFSETQ. There are 15 residues in the CDR3. Unmatched junction bases numbered 2, after V lost 3 bases and J lost 5 bases. The CDR3 nucleotides read TGCGCCAGCAGCTCGGGACTAGCGGGGAACAATGAGCAGTTCTTC. Translation gives CASSSGLAGNNEQFF.

The V and J genes are TRBV18 and TRBJ2-7; 9 bases align to TRBD2. CDR1 and CDR2 (germline): KGHSH, LQKENI. The V segment lost 3 bases and the J segment 3 bases; nucleotides outside the gene matches: 6. This CDR3 is 15 amino acids long. CDR3 in DNA: TGTGCCAGCTCACCTACCCTAGCGGGAAGCTACGAGCAGTACTTC. Translating gives CASSPTLAGSYEQYF.

V usage is TRBV28 and J usage is TRBJ2-5; 7 nucleotides align to TRBD1. This CDR3 region has 13 residues. Trimming removed 3 bases from V and 8 bases from J; junction bases left unmatched: 6. CDR1 and CDR2 (germline): MDHEN, SYDVKM. This CDR3 reads CASSLRGPPTQYF. The CDR3 bases are TGTGCCAGCAGTTTGAGGGGGCCCCCAACCCAGTACTTC.